Following are 9 T cell receptor beta chains from one sample sequenced in a study of identical twins. TCRdb re-derived calls from the 5' RACE reads in MiXCR, one entry per CDR3 protein. Of roughly 250,000 distinct CDR3 sequences detected, roughly 13% appear once; the ten largest clones hold around 9.5%. The specimen sequenced was memory (CD45RO+) T cells sorted from blood. All receptors come from a woman between 18 and 29 years old in good health.

The CDR3 DNA reads TGCAGTGCTAGGCCCACTAGCGGGAGCACAGATACGCAGTATTTT. Translation gives CSARPTSGSTDTQYF. The chain employs TRBV20-1 and TRBJ2-3; 9 nucleotides align to TRBD2. Germline CDR1 DFQATT, CDR2 SNEGSKA (reference sequence). The CDR3 sequence is 15 residues long. After removal of 3 bases from V and 0 bases from J, the junction contained 4 bases not matched to a gene.

V gene TRBV20-1 combines with J gene TRBJ1-3; D may be TRBD1 (5 bases). CDR1 and CDR2 (germline): DFQATT, SNEGSKA (reference sequence). The V gene lost 2 bases and the J gene lost 0 bases, with 8 bases spanning the gap. This CDR3 has 14 residues. The CDR3 nucleotides read TGCAGTGCTAGATCCACAGGCTCTGGAAACACCATATATTTT. Protein product: CSARSTGSGNTIYF.

V usage is TRBV12-3 or TRBV12-4 and J usage is TRBJ1-2; D uncertain. This CDR3 region has 14 residues. Deletions cut 1 base from V and 4 bases from J, with 10 bases between. CDR3 DNA sequence: TGTGCCAGCAGTTTAGGGGCAACGTTCTATGGCTACACCTTC. Its protein product is CASSLGATFYGYTF.

This clonotype was detected only a few times. The chain links TRBV10-2 to TRBJ2-7; TRBD1 agrees at 12 bases. There are 14 residues in the CDR3. Germline V gene data show CDR1 as WSHSY and CDR2 as SAAADI. V shed 7 bases, J shed 4 bases, and the junction held 5 bases outside the gene matches. The CDR3 sequence: CASTGTGGLYEQYF. In nucleotides, the CDR3 is TGCGCCAGCACCGGGACAGGGGGCCTTTACGAGCAGTACTTC.

The V gene is TRBV20-1, the J gene TRBJ2-1; D assignment may be TRBD1 or TRBD2 (6 bases each). CDR1 is DFQATT, CDR2 SNEGSKA, per germline (reference sequence). The V end was cut by 0 bases, the J end by 3 bases, with 15 bases between. The CDR3 is 16 residues long. In DNA form, the CDR3 reads TGCAGTGCTAGAGATGGGGGACGGGGGCTCTACAATGAGCAGTTCTTC. Translated, it gives CSARDGGRGLYNEQFF.

This clonotype has more than one count but fewer than ten. This chain connects TRBV10-3 to TRBJ1-2, with D possibly being TRBD1 (6 bases). CDR3 size: 14 residues. Trimming left V 9 bases short and J 4 bases short, with 18 bases between. From germline, CDR1 is ENHRY and CDR2 SYGVKD. The CDR3 DNA reads as TGTGCCATTAAGCCGGCAGGGGACACCTATGGCTACACCTTC. This codes for CAIKPAGDTYGYTF.

This clonotype was counted only a few times. The chain carries TRBV7-9 and TRBJ2-5; the match to TRBD2 covers 10 bases. V gave up 10 bases and J gave up 5 bases; unmatched junction bases: 7. CDR1 and CDR2 from the germline V gene are SEHNR and FQNEAQ (reference sequence). CDR3 length: 13 amino acids. CDR3 in amino acids: CATQAGGPETQYF. CDR3 DNA: TGTGCCACCCAAGCGGGAGGGCCGGAGACCCAGTACTTC.

The V and J genes are TRBV2 and TRBJ2-5; weak D call: TRBD2 (6 bases). This CDR3 spans 16 amino acids. V shed 1 base and J shed 4 bases, with 16 bases lying between them. Germline-derived CDR1 and CDR2 are SNHLY and FYNNEI. The CDR3 DNA reads as TGTGCCAGCAGTGAAGAGGGAGGCGGGGTGGGAGAGACCCAGTACTTC. Translated: CASSEEGGGVGETQYF.

In its sample, this clonotype was seen once. The rearrangement uses TRBV20-1 and TRBJ2-7, with 10 bases lining up with TRBD2. From germline, CDR1 is DFQATT and CDR2 SNEGSKA (reference sequence). This CDR3 is 17 amino acids long. V was clipped by 3 bases and J by 3 bases; unmatched bases: 14. CDR3 region: CSARPLSRAGGLYEQYF. CDR3 bases: TGCAGTGCTAGGCCCTTATCTCGAGCGGGAGGGCTCTACGAGCAGTACTTC.